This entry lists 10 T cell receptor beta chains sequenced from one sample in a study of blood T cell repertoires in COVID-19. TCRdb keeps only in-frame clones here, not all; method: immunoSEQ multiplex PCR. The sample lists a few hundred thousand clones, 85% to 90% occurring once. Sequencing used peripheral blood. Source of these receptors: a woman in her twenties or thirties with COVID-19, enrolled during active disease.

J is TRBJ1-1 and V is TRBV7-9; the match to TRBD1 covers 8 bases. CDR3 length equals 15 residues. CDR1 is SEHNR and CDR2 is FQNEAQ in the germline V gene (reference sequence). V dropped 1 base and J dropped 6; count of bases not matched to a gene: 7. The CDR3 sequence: CASSLVDRGAAEAFF. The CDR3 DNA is TGTGCCAGCAGCTTAGTCGACAGGGGCGCCGCTGAAGCTTTCTTT.

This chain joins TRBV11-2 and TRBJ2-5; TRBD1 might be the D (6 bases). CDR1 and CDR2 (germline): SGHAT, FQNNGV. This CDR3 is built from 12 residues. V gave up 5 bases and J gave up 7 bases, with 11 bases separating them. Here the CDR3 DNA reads TGTGCCAGCAGCCCAAGGGGGTCGACCCAGTACTTC. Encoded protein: CASSPRGSTQYF.

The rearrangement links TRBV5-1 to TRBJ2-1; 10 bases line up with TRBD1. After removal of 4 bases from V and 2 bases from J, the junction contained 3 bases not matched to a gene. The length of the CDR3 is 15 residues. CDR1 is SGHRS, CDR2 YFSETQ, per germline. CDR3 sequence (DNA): TGCGCCAGCAGCGTCGGACAGGGGGCCTACAATGAGCAGTTCTTC. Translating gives CASSVGQGAYNEQFF.

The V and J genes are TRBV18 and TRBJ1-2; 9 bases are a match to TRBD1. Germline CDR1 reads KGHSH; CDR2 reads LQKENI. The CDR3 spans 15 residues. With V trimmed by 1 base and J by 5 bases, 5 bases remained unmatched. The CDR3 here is CASSPLTGGDYGYTF. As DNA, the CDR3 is TGTGCCAGCTCACCACTGACAGGGGGGGATTATGGCTACACCTTC.

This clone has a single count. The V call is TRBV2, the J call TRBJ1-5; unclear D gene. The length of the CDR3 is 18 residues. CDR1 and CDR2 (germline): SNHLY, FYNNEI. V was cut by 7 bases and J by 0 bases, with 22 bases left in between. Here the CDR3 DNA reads TGTGCCAGCATCCTACCCCCGCCACCGCTCTATAGCAATCAGCCCCAGCATTTT. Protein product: CASILPPPPLYSNQPQHF.

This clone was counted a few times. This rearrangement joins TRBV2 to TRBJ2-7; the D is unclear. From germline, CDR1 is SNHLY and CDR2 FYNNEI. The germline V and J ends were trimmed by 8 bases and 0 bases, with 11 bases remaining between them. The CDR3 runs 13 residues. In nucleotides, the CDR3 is TGTGCCAGCCGTCCAGAAAGCTCCTACGAGCAGTACTTC. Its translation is CASRPESSYEQYF. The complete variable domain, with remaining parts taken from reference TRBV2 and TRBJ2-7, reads EPEVTQTPSHQVTQMGQEVILRCVPISNHLYFYWYRQILGQKVEFLVSFYNNEISEKSEIFDDQFSVERPDGSNFTLKIRSTKLEDSAMYFCASRPESSYEQYFGPGTRLTVT.

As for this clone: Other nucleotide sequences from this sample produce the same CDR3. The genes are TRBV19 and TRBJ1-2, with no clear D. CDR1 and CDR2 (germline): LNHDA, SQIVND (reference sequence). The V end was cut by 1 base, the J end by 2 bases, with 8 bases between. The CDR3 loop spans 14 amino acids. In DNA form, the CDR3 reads TGTGCCAGTAGTATAGGCGGTAGGAACTATGGCTACACCTTC. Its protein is CASSIGGRNYGYTF.

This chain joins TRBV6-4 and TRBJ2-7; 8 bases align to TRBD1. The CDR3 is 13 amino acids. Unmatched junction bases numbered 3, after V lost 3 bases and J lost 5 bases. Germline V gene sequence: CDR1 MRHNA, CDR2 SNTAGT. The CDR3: CASSEDRDHEQYF. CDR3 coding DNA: TGTGCCAGCAGTGAGGACAGGGACCACGAGCAGTACTTC.

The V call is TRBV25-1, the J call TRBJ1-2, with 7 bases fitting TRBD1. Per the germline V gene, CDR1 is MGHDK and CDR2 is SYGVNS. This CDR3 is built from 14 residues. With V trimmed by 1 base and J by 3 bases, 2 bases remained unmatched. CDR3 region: CASSEWGTDYGYTF. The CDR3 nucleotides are TGTGCCAGCAGTGAATGGGGGACAGACTATGGCTACACCTTC.

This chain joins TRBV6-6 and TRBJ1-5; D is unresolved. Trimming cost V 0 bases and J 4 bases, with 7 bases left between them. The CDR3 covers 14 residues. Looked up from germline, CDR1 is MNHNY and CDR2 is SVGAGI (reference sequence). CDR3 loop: CASSYSSINQPQHF. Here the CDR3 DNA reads TGTGCCAGCAGTTACTCGAGCATTAATCAGCCCCAGCATTTT.